This is a list of T cell receptor beta chains from one sample in a study of OX40 agonist ivuxolimab in advanced cancers. Profiling relied on immunoSEQ multiplex PCR, and the TCRdb table lists in-frame clones only, not all of them. The sample has about 51,000 clones; about 78% are singletons. The input for sequencing was CD4+ or CD8+ T cells sorted from blood, taken in a trial of the OX40 agonist ivuxolimab. Receptors originate from an adult with an advanced solid tumor such as melanoma, head and neck, liver or kidney cancer. Both conserved end residues are part of each CDR3. The D gene is left open where the match is weak. Clone size, where shown, is once, few, many, or a class for clones that have expanded.

cdr3_aa: CASSRGTSETDTQYF; cdr3_nt: TGTGCCAGCAGTCGGGGGACTAGTGAAACAGATACGCAGTATTTT; v_call: TRBV5-4; d_call: TRBD2; clone_size: NA; j_call: TRBJ2-3
cdr3_aa: CAWSGGKNQPQHF; cdr3_nt: TGTGCCTGGAGCGGAGGGAAAAATCAGCCCCAGCATTTT; v_call: TRBV30; d_call: NA; clone_size: NA; j_call: TRBJ1-5
cdr3_aa: CASSLEGIAGQPQHF; cdr3_nt: TGTGCCAGCAGTTTGGAAGGTATAGCGGGTCAGCCCCAGCATTTT; v_call: TRBV27; d_call: NA; clone_size: few; j_call: TRBJ1-5
cdr3_aa: CASSLTLTPFRGQYF; cdr3_nt: TGTGCCAGCAGCTTAACCCTGACTCCTTTCAGGGGCCAGTACTTC; v_call: TRBV7-9; d_call: NA; clone_size: NA; j_call: TRBJ2-5
cdr3_aa: CAIRGTASTDTQYF; cdr3_nt: TGTGCCATCAGAGGGACAGCCAGCACAGATACGCAGTATTTT; v_call: TRBV10-3; d_call: TRBD1; clone_size: NA; j_call: TRBJ2-3
cdr3_aa: CASSLDRAEQYF; cdr3_nt: TGTGCCAGCAGCTTGGACAGGGCCGAGCAGTACTTC; v_call: TRBV5-4; d_call: NA; clone_size: NA; j_call: TRBJ2-7
cdr3_aa: CASSFRGTETQYF; cdr3_nt: TGTGCCAGCAGCTTCAGGGGGACGGAGACCCAGTACTTC; v_call: TRBV5-5; d_call: TRBD1; clone_size: NA; j_call: TRBJ2-5
cdr3_aa: CASAGTGFMNTEAFF; cdr3_nt: TGTGCCAGCGCCGGGACAGGTTTCATGAACACTGAAGCTTTCTTT; v_call: TRBV19; d_call: TRBD1; clone_size: NA; j_call: TRBJ1-1
cdr3_aa: CSPPRQRDEQFF; cdr3_nt: TGCAGCCCTCCGAGGCAGCGTGATGAGCAGTTCTTC; v_call: TRBV29-1; d_call: NA; clone_size: few; j_call: TRBJ2-1
cdr3_aa: CASASLGREYEKLFF; cdr3_nt: TGCGCCAGCGCATCCCTCGGTCGGGAGTATGAAAAACTGTTTTTT; v_call: TRBV5-1; d_call: NA; clone_size: NA; j_call: TRBJ1-4
cdr3_aa: CASSLRTGGGYEQYF; cdr3_nt: TGCGCCAGCAGCTTAAGGACAGGGGGAGGTTACGAGCAGTACTTC; v_call: TRBV5-1; d_call: TRBD1; clone_size: NA; j_call: TRBJ2-7
cdr3_aa: CASSLVAGPSKDTQYF; cdr3_nt: TGCGCCAGCAGCTTGGTAGCGGGACCCTCGAAAGATACGCAGTATTTT; v_call: TRBV5-1; d_call: TRBD2; clone_size: NA; j_call: TRBJ2-3
cdr3_aa: CASSPTSGSRTGELFF; cdr3_nt: TGCGCCAGCAGCCCGACTAGCGGGAGTAGGACCGGGGAGCTGTTTTTT; v_call: TRBV5-1; d_call: TRBD2; clone_size: NA; j_call: TRBJ2-2
cdr3_aa: CASSLYRQGKVLGDGYTF; cdr3_nt: TGTGCCAGCAGTTTATATCGGCAGGGTAAAGTCCTAGGCGACGGCTACACCTTC; v_call: TRBV28; d_call: NA; clone_size: NA; j_call: TRBJ1-2
cdr3_aa: CAISEGQGMQPQHF; cdr3_nt: TGTGCCATCAGTGAGGGACAGGGGATGCAGCCCCAGCATTTT; v_call: TRBV10-3; d_call: TRBD1; clone_size: NA; j_call: TRBJ1-5
cdr3_aa: CASSLTGGQYF; cdr3_nt: TGTGCCAGCAGTCTGACAGGAGGGCAGTACTTC; v_call: TRBV28; d_call: NA; clone_size: NA; j_call: TRBJ2-7
cdr3_aa: CASSPELYGYTF; cdr3_nt: TGTGCCAGCAGCCCGGAACTCTATGGCTACACCTTC; v_call: TRBV28; d_call: NA; clone_size: NA; j_call: TRBJ1-2
cdr3_aa: CASGRLDSPLHF; cdr3_nt: TGTGCCAGCGGTCGGCTGGACTCACCCCTCCACTTT; v_call: TRBV7-2; d_call: NA; clone_size: NA; j_call: TRBJ1-6
cdr3_aa: CASSGGFLNTEAFF; cdr3_nt: TGCGCCAGCAGCGGGGGGTTTTTGAACACTGAAGCTTTCTTT; v_call: TRBV5-1; d_call: NA; clone_size: few; j_call: TRBJ1-1
cdr3_aa: CAIKSGTGETNEKLFF; cdr3_nt: TGTGCCATCAAATCCGGGACAGGGGAAACTAATGAAAAACTGTTTTTT; v_call: TRBV10-3; d_call: TRBD1; clone_size: NA; j_call: TRBJ1-4
cdr3_aa: CASSYLRGPNTEAFF; cdr3_nt: TGTGCCAGCAGTTACCTCCGCGGACCGAACACTGAAGCTTTCTTT; v_call: TRBV27; d_call: NA; clone_size: NA; j_call: TRBJ1-1
cdr3_aa: CASSLAGGRGYNEQFF; cdr3_nt: TGTGCCAGCAGCTTGGCGGGCGGGAGGGGCTACAATGAGCAGTTCTTC; v_call: TRBV5-4; d_call: TRBD2; clone_size: NA; j_call: TRBJ2-1
cdr3_aa: CASSLVLTGELFF; cdr3_nt: TGCGCCAGCAGCTTGGTTCTCACCGGGGAGCTGTTTTTT; v_call: TRBV5-1; d_call: NA; clone_size: NA; j_call: TRBJ2-2
cdr3_aa: CASRSGRSDGYTF; cdr3_nt: TGTGCCAGCAGGTCAGGGAGGTCAGACGGCTACACCTTC; v_call: TRBV6-5; d_call: NA; clone_size: NA; j_call: TRBJ1-2
cdr3_aa: CASSLGDVYNEQFF; cdr3_nt: TGCGCCAGCAGCTTGGGGGACGTCTACAATGAGCAGTTCTTC; v_call: TRBV5-1; d_call: NA; clone_size: NA; j_call: TRBJ2-1
cdr3_aa: CASSQGTSGSMQYF; cdr3_nt: TGTGCCAGCAGCCAAGGGACTAGCGGGAGTATGCAGTATTTT; v_call: TRBV14; d_call: TRBD2; clone_size: NA; j_call: TRBJ2-3
cdr3_aa: CASSETGVISPLHF; cdr3_nt: TGTGCCAGCAGTGAAACAGGGGTGATTTCACCCCTCCACTTT; v_call: TRBV6-1; d_call: TRBD1; clone_size: NA; j_call: TRBJ1-6
cdr3_aa: CASSPGLAAHNEQFF; cdr3_nt: TGTGCCAGCTCACCGGGACTAGCGGCCCACAATGAGCAGTTCTTC; v_call: TRBV18; d_call: TRBD2; clone_size: NA; j_call: TRBJ2-1
cdr3_aa: CASTGPLTGYTF; cdr3_nt: TGTGCCAGTACAGGGCCTCTCACGGGCTACACCTTC; v_call: TRBV28; d_call: NA; clone_size: NA; j_call: TRBJ1-2
cdr3_aa: CASSLRNEAFF; cdr3_nt: TGTGCCAGCTCACTGCGAAACGAAGCTTTCTTT; v_call: TRBV18; d_call: NA; clone_size: NA; j_call: TRBJ1-1
cdr3_aa: CASSRASEWNTEAFF; cdr3_nt: TGTGCCAGCTCACGAGCATCAGAATGGAACACTGAAGCTTTCTTT; v_call: TRBV18; d_call: NA; clone_size: once; j_call: TRBJ1-1
cdr3_aa: CASKSQRAYNEQFF; cdr3_nt: TGTGCCAGCAAAAGTCAGCGGGCCTACAATGAGCAGTTCTTC; v_call: TRBV21-1; d_call: NA; clone_size: few; j_call: TRBJ2-1
cdr3_aa: CASSEGGSGNTIYF; cdr3_nt: TGTGCCAGCAGTGAAGGAGGGTCTGGAAACACCATATATTTT; v_call: TRBV6-1; d_call: NA; clone_size: NA; j_call: TRBJ1-3